The source of this T cell receptor (beta chain) is a study of CD8+ T cells in alopecia areata. The germline V gene has CDR1 MNHEY and CDR2 SMNVEV (reference sequence). There are 14 residues in the CDR3. The J segment lost 4 bases and the V segment lost 6 bases, leaving 6 bases of the junction unmatched. The sequencing template was cDNA reverse transcribed from extracted RNA. Clones were sequenced by immunoSEQ multiplex PCR, and TCRdb holds only the in-frame ones, with some missing. Of more than 95,000 clones in the sample, roughly two fifths were seen once. V is TRBV27 and J is TRBJ2-7; TRBD1 aligns across 10 bases. This clonotype was obtained from a human donor with alopecia areata. Material: CD4+ T cells sorted from blood. DNA for the CDR3: TGTGCCAGCAGCACCGGGACAGGGGTGTACGAGCAGTACTTC. This translates into CASSTGTGVYEQYF.